These 24 T cell receptor beta chains were all obtained from the same sample, sequenced in a study of Graves' ophthalmopathy and Graves' hyperthyroidism. Amplified TCR beta CDR3 regions were obtained using RNA transcripts as template. RT-PCR in the first round used HTBI primers; a second-round multiplex PCR followed. TCRdb independently ran MiXCR on the multiplex PCR reads; one entry per CDR3 protein. Of some 410,000 distinct CDR3 sequences in the sample, under 25% were seen once. Sequencing was performed on peripheral blood. The receptor set was obtained from a woman aged 18-30 years with stable Graves' hyperthyroidism.

This clonotype was counted at least ten times. This chain uses TRBV5-1 with TRBJ2-7; D remains unclear. V lost 3 bases and J 4 bases, leaving 11 bases between the germline ends. This CDR3 has 13 amino acids. The germline V gene has CDR1 SGHRS and CDR2 YFSETQ. CDR3 region: CASSSRIGYEQYF. DNA of the CDR3: TGCGCCAGCAGCTCTCGAATCGGGTACGAGCAGTACTTC.

This clonotype was observed a handful of times. The V and J genes are TRBV19 and TRBJ2-7, with TRBD2 as a possible D gene (6 bases). The CDR3 contains 13 residues. Trimming pared 6 bases from V and 3 bases from J, leaving 12 bases between. CDR1 is LNHDA, CDR2 SQIVND, per germline (reference sequence). The CDR3 bases are TGTGCCAGTAGCTCCGGGGGATTCTACGAGCAGTACTTC. Amino acid sequence: CASSSGGFYEQYF.

The sample holds many counts of this clonotype. The J gene is TRBJ2-5, the V gene TRBV24-1; D possibly corresponds to TRBD1 (5 bases). Germline assignment: CDR1 KGHDR and CDR2 SFDVKD. V was clipped by 0 bases and J by 3 bases, with 7 bases between them. The CDR3 runs to 14 residues. The CDR3 sequence: CATSDLPGKETQYF. CDR3 nucleotide sequence: TGTGCCACCAGTGATTTGCCAGGGAAAGAGACCCAGTACTTC.

This clonotype has a count of ten or more. The chain employs TRBV4-2 and TRBJ2-7, with a weak D call TRBD2 (5 bases). Per germline, CDR1 LGHNA and CDR2 YNFKEQ. Trimming removed 4 bases from V and 1 base from J, with 17 bases in between. There are 16 residues in the CDR3. CDR3 in DNA: TGTGCCAGCAGCCCTGCGAGGGTCGGACCATCCTACGAGCAGTACTTC. Amino acids: CASSPARVGPSYEQYF.

This clonotype has ten or more counts. The chain couples TRBV27 to TRBJ1-3; TRBD1 might be the D (6 bases). The V end was cut by 5 bases, the J end by 0 bases, with 11 bases between. CDR1 and CDR2 (germline): MNHEY, SMNVEV (reference sequence). This CDR3 is built from 15 residues. The CDR3 is CASSPGTPSGNTIYF. Here the CDR3 DNA reads TGTGCCAGCAGTCCCGGGACACCCTCTGGAAACACCATATATTTT.

This clonotype has a count of ten or more. The V call is TRBV14, the J call TRBJ1-2; D remains ambiguous. This CDR3 region has 13 residues. Germline CDR1 SGHDN, CDR2 FVKESK. The germline V and J ends were trimmed by 1 base and 0 bases, with 3 bases remaining between them. CDR3 DNA sequence: TGTGCCAGCAGCCAAGCCCCTAACTATGGCTACACCTTC. Protein: CASSQAPNYGYTF. The variable domain in full, with the rest retrieved from reference TRBV14 and TRBJ1-2, is EAGVTQFPSHSVIEKGQTVTLRCDPISGHDNLYWYRRVMGKEIKFLLHFVKESKQDESGMPNNRFLAERTGGTYSTLKVQPAELEDSGVYFCASSQAPNYGYTFGSGTRLTVV.

In its sample, this clonotype was seen many times. The V and J genes are TRBV15 and TRBJ2-4, with TRBD1 identical over 7 bases. The CDR3 is made up of 15 amino acids. Trimming at V came to 1 base and at J to 8 bases, leaving 8 bases not matched to a gene. Per the germline V gene, CDR1 is LNHNV and CDR2 is YYDKDF (reference sequence). The CDR3 DNA reads as TGTGCCACCAGCAGAGGACAGGGCGAAGGGGACATTCAGTACTTC. Translated, it gives CATSRGQGEGDIQYF.

This clonotype was picked up many times. V is TRBV20-1 and J is TRBJ2-5; 9 nucleotides align to TRBD1. V trimming: 5 bases; J trimming: 1 base; junction bases outside the gene matches: 17. Germline values: CDR1 DFQATT, CDR2 SNEGSKA (reference sequence). CDR3 length equals 18 residues. CDR3 bases: TGCAGTGCTCAAGCCGGGACAGGGATCTTGTCTGGCCAAGAGACCCAGTACTTC. Residues: CSAQAGTGILSGQETQYF.

The chain employs TRBV7-9 and TRBJ2-5, with D unresolved. Deletions cut 6 bases from V and 4 bases from J, with 12 bases between. Per germline, CDR1 SEHNR and CDR2 FQNEAQ (reference sequence). The CDR3 runs to 13 residues. The CDR3 DNA is TGTGCCAGCAGGTCTCGGGCTCGAGAGACCCAGTACTTC. Residues: CASRSRARETQYF.

This clonotype was seen many times. The genes are TRBV20-1 and TRBJ1-5; a possible D gene is TRBD1 (5 bases). Germline CDR1 reads DFQATT; CDR2 reads SNEGSKA (reference sequence). The CDR3 has 16 amino acids. The V end lost 4 bases, the J end lost 4 bases, and 20 bases lay between the germline ends. The CDR3 bases are TGCAGTGCTAAAGATCTAGGGGCCACTACTAATCAGCCCCAGCATTTT. The encoded protein is CSAKDLGATTNQPQHF.

Remarks on this clonotype: The junction departs from the called germline gene at one end, perhaps through a read error. V and J are TRBV6-2 or TRBV6-3 and TRBJ2-5, with a possible D match to TRBD1 (6 bases). The CDR3 is 15 residues long. Germline V CDR1 and CDR2: MNHEY, SVGEGT. CDR3 nucleotides: TGTGCCATCAGTGATGAGGGTGGACAGCAAGAGACCCAGTACTTC. Protein: CAISDEGGQQETQYF.

This clonotype was observed many times. The chain employs TRBV12-3 or TRBV12-4 and TRBJ2-4; D perhaps matches TRBD2 (5 bases). The CDR3 spans 12 residues. The germline V and J ends were trimmed by 7 bases and 10 bases, with 14 bases remaining between them. CDR3 protein: CASTSESGIQYF. The CDR3 bases are TGTGCCAGCACCTCGGAGTCGGGGATTCAGTACTTC.

This clonotype was observed a handful of times. This rearrangement joins TRBV24-1 to TRBJ2-5; 8 positions agree with TRBD2. The V segment lost 2 bases and the J segment 6 bases; nucleotides outside the gene matches: 16. Germline V gives CDR1 KGHDR, CDR2 SFDVKD. The CDR3 loop spans 18 amino acids. Here the CDR3 DNA reads TGTGCCACCAGTGATTCCTCCCGACCGGGACTAGGGGTGAAGACCCAGTACTTC. It yields the protein CATSDSSRPGLGVKTQYF.

This clonotype was found many times. The chain recombines TRBV6-5 with TRBJ1-2, with a weak D call TRBD1 (6 bases). CDR3 length equals 12 residues. The germline V gene has CDR1 MNHEY and CDR2 SVGAGI. V was cut by 0 bases and J by 8 bases, with 7 bases left in between. CDR3 in amino acids: CASSYSGGGYTF. CDR3 DNA: TGTGCCAGCAGTTACTCTGGGGGCGGCTACACCTTC.

Concerning this clonotype itself: The junction shows a germline mismatch at one end, possibly a read error. CDR3 amino acids: CASSYAGWGNIKYF. The DNA of the CDR3 is TGTGCCAGCAGTTACGCTGGGTGGGGAAACATTAAGTACTTC. This chain uses TRBV6-2 or TRBV6-3 with TRBJ2-4; D gene uncertain. CDR1 and CDR2 from the germline V gene are MNHEY and SVGEGT. The CDR3 has 14 residues.

This clonotype appeared many times. The chain recombines TRBV2 with TRBJ2-2; 9 bases are a match to TRBD2. The V and J ends lost 6 bases and 8 bases, in that order; junction bases with no gene match: 10. This CDR3 comprises 15 residues. Germline values: CDR1 SNHLY, CDR2 FYNNEI. Here the CDR3 reads CASRPRSGRIGELFF. The CDR3 nucleotides are TGTGCCAGCAGGCCCAGGAGCGGGAGGATTGGGGAGCTGTTTTTT.

This chain links TRBV11-2 with TRBJ1-1; D unresolved. The germline V and J ends were trimmed by 3 bases and 0 bases, with 11 bases remaining between them. The CDR3 is made up of 15 amino acids. Germline lookup yields CDR1 SGHAT and CDR2 FQNNGV. The CDR3 region is CASSFSDGMNTEAFF. In DNA form, the CDR3 reads TGTGCCAGCAGCTTCTCGGACGGAATGAACACTGAAGCTTTCTTT.

This clonotype was seen many times. The chain employs TRBV7-2 and TRBJ2-7; 7 nucleotides match TRBD1. This CDR3 is 14 amino acids long. Germline CDR1 reads SGHTA; CDR2 reads FQGNSA. J lost 5 bases, V lost 6 bases, and 10 bases had no gene match. The CDR3 spells CASRPTGTVNEQYF. CDR3 bases: TGTGCCAGCAGGCCCACAGGGACAGTAAACGAGCAGTACTTC.

V and J are TRBV20-1 and TRBJ2-4; 7 bases align to TRBD2. The germline CDR1 and CDR2 sequences are DFQATT and SNEGSKA (reference sequence). J was trimmed by 2 bases and V by 0 bases; bases with no gene match: 1. The CDR3 loop spans 14 amino acids. The CDR3 coding sequence is TGCAGTGCTAGAGAGGGGGGGTCCAAAAACATTCAGTACTTC. Encoded protein: CSAREGGSKNIQYF.

The V call is TRBV6-2 or TRBV6-3, the J call TRBJ2-7, with D perhaps TRBD2 (5 bases). Trimming took off 0 bases at V and 4 bases at J, with 22 bases between the two ends. The V gene's germline CDR1 is MNHEY and CDR2 SVGEGT. This CDR3 region has 18 residues. The CDR3 loop is CASSYSEVPSESPYEQYF. The CDR3 DNA is TGTGCCAGCAGTTACTCGGAGGTTCCCAGCGAATCACCTTACGAGCAGTACTTC.

This clonotype was counted ten times or more. The rearrangement links TRBV5-1 to TRBJ1-1, with 7 bases aligning to TRBD1. CDR1 and CDR2 from the germline V gene are SGHRS and YFSETQ. J lost 0 bases, V lost 3 bases, and 11 bases had no gene match. The length of the CDR3 is 17 residues. The CDR3 reads CASSSIYQTGMNTEAFF. For the CDR3, the DNA is TGCGCCAGCAGCTCCATATATCAGACAGGGATGAACACTGAAGCTTTCTTT.

The chain employs TRBV28 and TRBJ2-7; D may correspond to TRBD1 or TRBD2 (5 bases each). Per germline, CDR1 MDHEN and CDR2 SYDVKM. The ends were cut back, 6 bases at V and 3 bases at J, with 9 bases in the middle. The CDR3 consists of 12 residues. The CDR3 sequence is CASRLRGYEQYF. As DNA, the CDR3 is TGTGCCAGCAGACTGAGGGGCTACGAGCAGTACTTC.

This clonotype was detected ten times or more. The chain employs TRBV6-5 and TRBJ1-1; D call uncertain. Trimming shortened V by 6 bases and J by 13 bases, and 21 bases separated the two germline ends. The CDR3 totals 13 residues. Germline loops: CDR1 MNHEY, CDR2 SVGAGI. CDR3 sequence (DNA): TGTGCCAGCAGCCCCTTAGGGTCCTCCATTGGTTTCTTT. Its protein is CASSPLGSSIGFF.

This chain uses TRBV15 with TRBJ1-3; D unclear. The germline V and J ends were trimmed by 4 bases and 1 base, with 5 bases remaining between them. Germline-derived CDR1 and CDR2 are LNHNV and YYDKDF (reference sequence). The CDR3 runs 13 residues. The chain's CDR3 is CATSMDSGNTIYF. Here the CDR3 DNA reads TGTGCCACCAGCATGGATTCTGGAAACACCATATATTTT.